Following are 22 T cell receptor beta chains from one sample sequenced in a study of cytomegalovirus exposure and HLA in healthy donors (TCRdb year 2017). The protocol used for the library was the immunoSEQ multiplex PCR assay. TCRdb provides this immuneACCESS table in a form limited to in-frame rearrangements. Some clones are lacking; in checked studies, under half of them reflect an unresolved V gene, and why the rest are absent is not known. The table for this sample lists 200,000 to 250,000 clones; approximately 80% of them were counted only once. The ten largest make up around 15% of the sample. The material sequenced was PBMCs. These receptors were taken from a woman aged 25 to 39 in good health and CMV-seropositive.

The chain couples TRBV4-1 to TRBJ2-1; D possibly corresponds to TRBD2 (5 bases). The V and J ends lost 2 bases and 3 bases respectively, with 11 bases between them. The CDR3 extends over 15 amino acids. Per the germline V gene, CDR1 is MGHRA and CDR2 is YSYEKL. The CDR3 sequence: CASSQTGSDYNEQFF. The CDR3 bases are TGCGCCAGCAGCCAAACGGGGTCAGACTACAATGAGCAGTTCTTC.

The chain combines TRBV13 with TRBJ2-7; 9 bases map to TRBD2. The ends lost 1 base at V and 3 bases at J; junction bases unmatched: 4. Germline V lookup: CDR1 PRHDT, CDR2 FYEKMQ (reference sequence). This CDR3 contains 15 residues. The CDR3 here is CASSLEPAGGYEQYF. As DNA, the CDR3 is TGTGCCAGCAGCTTAGAACCAGCGGGAGGCTACGAGCAGTACTTC.

J is TRBJ2-2 and V is TRBV4-3; TRBD2 aligns across 9 bases. The CDR3 runs to 18 residues. Germline V gene data show CDR1 as LGHNA and CDR2 as YSLEER. V lost 0 bases to trimming and J lost 5 bases; unmatched junction nucleotides: 10. The CDR3 DNA is TGCGCCAGCAGCCAAGATAGAATGGCGGGAGGGGCTACCGGGGAGCTGTTTTTT. Translated, it gives CASSQDRMAGGATGELFF.

This chain links TRBV29-1 with TRBJ2-2, with unresolved D. Germline loops: CDR1 SQVTM, CDR2 ANQGSEA. There are 11 residues in the CDR3. V lost 4 bases and J lost 7, with 7 bases in between. The CDR3 nucleotides are TGCAGCGTTGTCTTTATCGGGGAGCTGTTTTTT. Protein: CSVVFIGELFF.

In this sample, this clone turned up a few times. The chain has TRBV29-1 and TRBJ1-2; no clear D gene. Trimming removed 4 bases at V and 1 base at J, with 4 bases between. The CDR3 loop spans 11 amino acids. Per germline, CDR1 SQVTM and CDR2 ANQGSEA. CDR3: CSVGNNYGYTF. Here the CDR3 DNA reads TGCAGCGTTGGTAATAACTATGGCTACACCTTC.

This clone was picked up a small number of times. Additional DNA sequences in this sample encode the identical CDR3. The chain has TRBV30 and TRBJ2-3, with D unclear. Germline CDR1 is GTSNPN and CDR2 is SVGIG (reference sequence). There are 11 residues in the CDR3. Trimming cost V 0 bases and J 5 bases, with 3 bases left between them. CDR3 sequence (DNA): TGTGCCTGGAGTGTTGGAGATACGCAGTATTTT. The encoded protein is CAWSVGDTQYF.

The chain combines TRBV5-6 with TRBJ1-2; D remains unclear. The germline V and J ends were trimmed by 3 bases and 2 bases, with 17 bases remaining between them. CDR1 and CDR2 (germline): SGHDT, YYEEEE. The CDR3 has 16 residues. The CDR3, as DNA: TGTGCCAGCAGCTCAGAGTGGACGGCGGGGAACTATGGCTACACCTTC. The encoded protein is CASSSEWTAGNYGYTF.

In this sample, this clone turned up a few times. V is TRBV9 and J is TRBJ1-3; D perhaps matches TRBD1 (6 bases). CDR3 length: 15 amino acids. V lost 4 bases and J 0 bases, leaving 11 bases between the germline ends. CDR1 and CDR2 from the germline V gene are SGDLS and YYNGEE. CDR3 sequence: CASSSHRDSGNTIYF. CDR3 nucleotides: TGTGCCAGCAGCTCGCACAGGGACTCTGGAAACACCATATATTTT. Together with reference TRBV9 and TRBJ1-3, the CDR3 gives the full variable domain: DSGVTQTPKHLITATGQRVTLRCSPRSGDLSVYWYQQSLDQGLQFLIQYYNGEERAKGNILERFSAQQFPDLHSELNLSSLELGDSALYFCASSSHRDSGNTIYFGEGSWLTVV.

The chain is built from TRBV9 and TRBJ1-1; possibly TRBD1 for D (6 bases). This CDR3 spans 14 amino acids. V lost 3 bases, J lost 5 bases, and 14 bases lay in between. CDR1 is SGDLS and CDR2 is YYNGEE in the germline V gene. The CDR3 spells CASSGGGRVTEAFF. CDR3 nucleotide sequence: TGTGCCAGCAGCGGAGGGGGGAGGGTAACTGAAGCTTTCTTT. The full variable domain, rest sourced from reference TRBV9 and TRBJ1-1, is DSGVTQTPKHLITATGQRVTLRCSPRSGDLSVYWYQQSLDQGLQFLIQYYNGEERAKGNILERFSAQQFPDLHSELNLSSLELGDSALYFCASSGGGRVTEAFFGQGTRLTVV.

This sequence joins TRBV30 and TRBJ1-1; D might be TRBD1 (5 bases). V was pared by 1 base and J by 10 bases, with 19 bases between. CDR3 length equals 14 residues. Germline V gene data show CDR1 as GTSNPN and CDR2 as SVGIG (reference sequence). The CDR3 loop is CAWSGVVTVYGAFF. The CDR3 bases are TGTGCCTGGAGTGGGGTGGTGACAGTCTATGGAGCTTTCTTT.

This clone was observed a single time. The chain couples TRBV6-5 to TRBJ1-3; no clear D. This CDR3 region has 15 residues. CDR1 and CDR2 from the germline V gene are MNHEY and SVGAGI. Trimming took off 0 bases at V and 0 bases at J, with 6 bases between the two ends. DNA of the CDR3: TGTGCCAGCAGTTACTCCCCGTCCTCTGGAAACACCATATATTTT. Amino acids: CASSYSPSSGNTIYF.

The chain uses TRBV19 and TRBJ1-3; 7 bases map to TRBD1. CDR3 length: 17 residues. After removal of 3 bases from V and 4 bases from J, the junction contained 12 bases not matched to a gene. CDR1 and CDR2 (germline): LNHDA, SQIVND (reference sequence). CDR3 residues: CASSIGTEQNPGNTIYF. The CDR3 nucleotides read TGTGCCAGTAGTATCGGGACAGAACAAAACCCGGGAAACACCATATATTTT.

J is TRBJ1-2 and V is TRBV27; D is uncertain. CDR1 and CDR2 (germline): MNHEY, SMNVEV (reference sequence). The CDR3 has 13 amino acids. V lost 2 bases and J lost 3, with 7 bases in between. The CDR3 sequence: CASSLTRYYGYTF. The CDR3, as DNA: TGTGCCAGCAGTTTAACAAGATACTATGGCTACACCTTC.

The chain joins TRBV5-4 to TRBJ1-1; D gene unclear. From germline, CDR1 is SGHNT and CDR2 YYREEE (reference sequence). CDR3 size: 11 residues. Trimming removed 0 bases from V and 4 bases from J, with 1 base in between. The CDR3 DNA follows: TGTGCCAGCAGCTTGGCCACTGAAGCTTTCTTT. Translating gives CASSLATEAFF.

The chain couples TRBV9 to TRBJ1-2; D gene unclear. This CDR3 has 11 amino acids. Trimming pared 5 bases from V and 1 base from J, leaving 3 bases between. Germline V gene lookup returns CDR1 SGDLS and CDR2 YYNGEE. The CDR3 sequence: CASRSNYGYTF. CDR3 DNA sequence: TGTGCCAGCAGAAGTAACTATGGCTACACCTTC.

V is TRBV7-3 and J is TRBJ2-5, with 8 positions matching TRBD2. The V gene's germline CDR1 is SGHTA and CDR2 FQGTGA. The ends lost 5 bases at V and 3 bases at J; junction bases unmatched: 8. The CDR3 runs to 15 residues. The CDR3 loop reads CASSLQAGVKETQYF. The CDR3 region has the DNA TGTGCCAGCAGCCTTCAAGCGGGAGTAAAAGAGACCCAGTACTTC.

V usage is TRBV9 and J usage is TRBJ2-5, with a tentative D call TRBD2 (6 bases). Germline loops: CDR1 SGDLS, CDR2 YYNGEE. CDR3 size: 13 residues. Trimming removed 2 bases from V and 4 bases from J, with 9 bases in between. The CDR3 reads CASSVGGRETQYF. The CDR3 DNA reads as TGTGCCAGCAGCGTCGGGGGTAGAGAGACCCAGTACTTC.

This chain joins TRBV9 and TRBJ2-5, with TRBD1 identical over 10 bases. Germline lookup yields CDR1 SGDLS and CDR2 YYNGEE. The CDR3 loop spans 16 amino acids. V gave up 3 bases and J gave up 5 bases; unmatched junction bases: 10. The CDR3, as DNA: TGTGCCAGCAGCGCCCCCGACAGGGGGCTACGTGAGACCCAGTACTTC. It translates to CASSAPDRGLRETQYF.

This clone was seen only once. The chain combines TRBV5-1 with TRBJ2-1; 10 bases align to TRBD2. Germline CDR1 is SGHRS and CDR2 is YFSETQ. There are 15 residues in the CDR3. V lost 3 bases to trimming and J lost 4 bases; unmatched junction nucleotides: 4. The CDR3 loop reads CASSSTSGFYNEQFF. Written as DNA, the CDR3 is TGCGCCAGCAGCTCGACTAGCGGGTTTTACAATGAGCAGTTCTTC.

The chain employs TRBV5-6 and TRBJ1-2; D is ambiguous. The germline V gene has CDR1 SGHDT and CDR2 YYEEEE. This CDR3 region has 12 residues. With 3 bases removed from V and 5 bases from J, the gap between germline ends came to 8 bases. CDR3 residues: CASSSREYGYTF. For the CDR3, the DNA is TGTGCCAGCAGCTCCCGGGAATATGGCTACACCTTC.

The V and J genes are TRBV7-2 and TRBJ1-2; D is perhaps TRBD1 (6 bases). Trimming removed 11 bases at V and 4 bases at J, with 14 bases between. Germline CDR1 reads SGHTA; CDR2 reads FQGNSA. This CDR3 is built from 12 residues. The chain's CDR3 is CAQGGVRYGYTF. The DNA of the CDR3 is TGTGCCCAAGGGGGGGTTCGCTATGGCTACACCTTC.

CDR3 amino acids: CASSEVAYEQYF. Here the CDR3 DNA reads TGTGCCAGCAGTGAGGTCGCCTACGAGCAGTACTTC. The chain has TRBV6-1 and TRBJ2-7; D gene uncertain. CDR1 is MNHNS, CDR2 SASEGT, per germline. V lost 3 bases and J lost 2, with 5 bases in between. The CDR3 extends over 12 amino acids.